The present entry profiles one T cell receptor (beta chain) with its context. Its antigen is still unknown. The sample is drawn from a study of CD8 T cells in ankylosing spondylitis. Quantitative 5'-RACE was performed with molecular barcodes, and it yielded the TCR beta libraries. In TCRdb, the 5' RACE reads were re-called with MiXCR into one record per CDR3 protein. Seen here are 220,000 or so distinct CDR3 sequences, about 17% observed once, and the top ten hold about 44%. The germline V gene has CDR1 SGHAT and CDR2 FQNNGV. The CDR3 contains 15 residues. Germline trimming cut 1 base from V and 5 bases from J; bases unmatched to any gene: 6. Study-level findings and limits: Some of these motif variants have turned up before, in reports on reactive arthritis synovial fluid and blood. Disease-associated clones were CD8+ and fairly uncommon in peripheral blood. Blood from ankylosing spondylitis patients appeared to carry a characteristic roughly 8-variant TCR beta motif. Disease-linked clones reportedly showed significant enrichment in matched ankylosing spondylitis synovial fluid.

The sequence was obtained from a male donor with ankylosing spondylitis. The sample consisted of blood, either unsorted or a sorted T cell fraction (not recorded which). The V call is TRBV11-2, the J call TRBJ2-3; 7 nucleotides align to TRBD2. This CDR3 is CASSLGSGGRDTQYF. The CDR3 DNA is TGTGCCAGCAGCTTAGGCTCGGGGGGACGAGATACGCAGTATTTT.